This record concerns one T cell receptor (beta chain) sequence. Antigen: not known. Per the germline V gene, CDR1 is LGHNA and CDR2 is YSLEER. V shed 1 base and J 3 bases; nucleotides not matched to a gene: 6. The CDR3 contains 16 residues. The sample belongs to a study of cytomegalovirus exposure and HLA in healthy donors. Study results and limitations: Further analysis, carried out later, found HLA-associated TCR beta chains more clonally expanded than equally common other chains. The authors judged a highly shared variant cluster likely a sequencing artifact.

PCR employed 60 Vbeta and 13 Jbeta primers. This table comes from immunoSEQ multiplex PCR, and its TCRdb copy is limited to in-frame clones, with some not included. The sample includes some 150,000 clones, under 85% of them seen just once. This TCR came from a female donor in good health and CMV-seronegative. V is TRBV4-3 and J is TRBJ1-3; the match to TRBD1 covers 7 bases. Specimen: PBMCs. CDR3 sequence reads: CASSQGVQGVGNTIYF. DNA for the CDR3: TGCGCCAGCAGCCAAGGTGTGCAGGGGGTTGGAAACACCATATATTTT.